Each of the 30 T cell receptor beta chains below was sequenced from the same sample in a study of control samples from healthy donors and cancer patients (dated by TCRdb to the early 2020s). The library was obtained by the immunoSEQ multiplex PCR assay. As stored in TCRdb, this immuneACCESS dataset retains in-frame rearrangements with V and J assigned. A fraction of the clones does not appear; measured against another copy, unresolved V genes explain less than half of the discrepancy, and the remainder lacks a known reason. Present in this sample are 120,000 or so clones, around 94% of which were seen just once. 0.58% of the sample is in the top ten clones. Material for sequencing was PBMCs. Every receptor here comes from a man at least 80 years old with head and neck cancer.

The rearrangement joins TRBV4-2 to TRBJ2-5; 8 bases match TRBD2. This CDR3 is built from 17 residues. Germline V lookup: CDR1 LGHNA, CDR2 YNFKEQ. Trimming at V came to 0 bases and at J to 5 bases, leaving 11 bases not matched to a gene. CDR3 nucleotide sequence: TGTGCCAGCAGCCAAGAACCTAGCGGGTACGGGAGGGAGACCCAGTACTTC. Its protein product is CASSQEPSGYGRETQYF.

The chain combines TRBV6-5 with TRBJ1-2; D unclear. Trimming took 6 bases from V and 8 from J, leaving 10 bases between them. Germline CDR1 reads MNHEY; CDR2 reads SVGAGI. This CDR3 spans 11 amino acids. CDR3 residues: CASRQDSGYTF. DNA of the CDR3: TGTGCCAGCAGGCAGGATTCGGGCTACACCTTC.

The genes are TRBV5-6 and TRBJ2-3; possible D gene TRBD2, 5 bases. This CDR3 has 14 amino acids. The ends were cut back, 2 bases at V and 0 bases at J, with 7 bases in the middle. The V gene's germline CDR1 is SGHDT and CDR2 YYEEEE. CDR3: CASSLSGSTDTQYF. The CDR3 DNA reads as TGTGCCAGCAGCTTATCGGGGAGCACAGATACGCAGTATTTT. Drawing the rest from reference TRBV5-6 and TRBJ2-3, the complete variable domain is DAGVTQSPTHLIKTRGQQVTLRCSPKSGHDTVSWYQQALGQGPQFIFQYYEEEERQRGNFPDRFSGHQFPNYSSELNVNALLLGDSALYLCASSLSGSTDTQYFGPGTRLTVL.

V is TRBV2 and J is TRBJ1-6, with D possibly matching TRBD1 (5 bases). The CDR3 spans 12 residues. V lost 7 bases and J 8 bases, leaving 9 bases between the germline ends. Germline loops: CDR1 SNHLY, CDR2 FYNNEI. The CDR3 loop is CASMDTYSPLHF. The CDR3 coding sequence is TGTGCCAGCATGGACACCTATTCACCCCTCCACTTT.

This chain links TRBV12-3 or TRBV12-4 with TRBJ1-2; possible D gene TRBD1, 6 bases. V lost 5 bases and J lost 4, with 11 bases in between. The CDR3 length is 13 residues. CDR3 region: CASSAGQIYGYTF. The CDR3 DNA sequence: TGTGCCAGCAGTGCCGGACAGATCTATGGCTACACCTTC.

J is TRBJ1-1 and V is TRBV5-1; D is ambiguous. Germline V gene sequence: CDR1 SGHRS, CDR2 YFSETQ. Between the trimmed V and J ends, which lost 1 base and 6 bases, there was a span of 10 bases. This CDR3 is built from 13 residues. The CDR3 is CASSLSQSAEAFF. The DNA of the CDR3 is TGCGCCAGCAGCTTGAGCCAGAGTGCTGAAGCTTTCTTT.

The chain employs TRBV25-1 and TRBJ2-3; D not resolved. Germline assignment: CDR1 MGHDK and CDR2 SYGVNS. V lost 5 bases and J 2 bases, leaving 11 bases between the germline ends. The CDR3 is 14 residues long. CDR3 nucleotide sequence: TGTGCCAGCAGTAGCCAGCATCACACAGATACGCAGTATTTT. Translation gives CASSSQHHTDTQYF.

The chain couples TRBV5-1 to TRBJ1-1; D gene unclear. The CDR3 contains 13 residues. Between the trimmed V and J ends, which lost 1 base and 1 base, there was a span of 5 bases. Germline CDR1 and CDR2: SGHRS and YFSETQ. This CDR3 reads CASSLRGNTEAFF. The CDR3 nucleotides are TGCGCCAGCAGCTTGCGTGGGAACACTGAAGCTTTCTTT.

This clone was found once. Here the CDR3 DNA reads TGCAGCGTTGAAGATGGAAACAACTCCTACAATGAGCAGTTCTTC. Translated, it gives CSVEDGNNSYNEQFF. The genes are TRBV29-1 and TRBJ2-1; unclear D gene. In germline, CDR1 is SQVTM, CDR2 ANQGSEA. This CDR3 is built from 15 residues. V lost 0 bases to trimming and J lost 0 bases, with 9 bases between them.

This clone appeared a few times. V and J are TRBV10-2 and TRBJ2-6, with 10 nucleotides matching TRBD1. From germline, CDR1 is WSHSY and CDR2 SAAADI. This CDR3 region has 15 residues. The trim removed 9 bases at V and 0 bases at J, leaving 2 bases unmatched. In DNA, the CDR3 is TGCGCCAGTGGACAGGGGGTCTCTGGGGCCAACGTCCTGACTTTC. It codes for CASGQGVSGANVLTF.

The CDR3 DNA sequence: TGCAGCGCTGGCGTCGGCCTCAACCATAGCAATCAGCCCCAGCATTTT. Its translation: CSAGVGLNHSNQPQHF. This chain links TRBV29-1 with TRBJ1-5; no reliable D call. V was clipped by 7 bases and J by 0 bases, with 19 bases between them. The germline V gene has CDR1 SQVTM and CDR2 ANQGSEA. This CDR3 has 16 amino acids.

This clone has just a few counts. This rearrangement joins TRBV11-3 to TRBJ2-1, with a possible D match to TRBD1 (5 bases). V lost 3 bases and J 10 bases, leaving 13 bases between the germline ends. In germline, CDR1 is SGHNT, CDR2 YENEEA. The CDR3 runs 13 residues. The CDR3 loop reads CASSFEGAREQFF. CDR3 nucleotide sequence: TGTGCCAGCAGCTTCGAAGGGGCGAGGGAGCAGTTCTTC.

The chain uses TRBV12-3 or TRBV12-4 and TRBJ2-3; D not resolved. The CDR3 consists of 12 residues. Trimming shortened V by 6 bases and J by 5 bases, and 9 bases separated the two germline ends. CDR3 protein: CASRATIDTQYF. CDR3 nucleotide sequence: TGTGCCAGCAGAGCAACGATAGATACGCAGTATTTT.

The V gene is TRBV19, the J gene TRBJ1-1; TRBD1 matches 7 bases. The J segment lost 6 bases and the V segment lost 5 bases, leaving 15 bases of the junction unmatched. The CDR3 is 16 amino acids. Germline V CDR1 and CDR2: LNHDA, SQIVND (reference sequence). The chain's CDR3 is CASSRPGQTVGAEAFF. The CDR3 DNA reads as TGTGCCAGTAGTCGACCGGGACAGACAGTTGGGGCTGAAGCTTTCTTT.

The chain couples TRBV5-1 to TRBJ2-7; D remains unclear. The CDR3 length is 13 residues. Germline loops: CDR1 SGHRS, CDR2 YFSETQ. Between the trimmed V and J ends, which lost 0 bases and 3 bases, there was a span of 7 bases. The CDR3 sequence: CASSLVGYYEQYF. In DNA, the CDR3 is TGCGCCAGCAGCTTGGTAGGCTACTACGAGCAGTACTTC. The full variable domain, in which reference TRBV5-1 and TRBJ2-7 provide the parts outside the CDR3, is KAGVTQTPRYLIKTRGQQVTLSCSPISGHRSVSWYQQTPGQGLQFLFEYFSETQRNKGNFPGRFSGRQFSNSRSEMNVSTLELGDSALYLCASSLVGYYEQYFGPGTRLTVT.

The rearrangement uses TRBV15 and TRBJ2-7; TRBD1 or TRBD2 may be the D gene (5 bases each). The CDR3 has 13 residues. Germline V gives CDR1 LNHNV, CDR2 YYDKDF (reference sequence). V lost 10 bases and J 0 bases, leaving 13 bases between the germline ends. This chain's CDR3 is CASRDGHSYEQYF. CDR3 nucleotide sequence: TGTGCCAGCCGGGACGGCCACTCCTACGAGCAGTACTTC.

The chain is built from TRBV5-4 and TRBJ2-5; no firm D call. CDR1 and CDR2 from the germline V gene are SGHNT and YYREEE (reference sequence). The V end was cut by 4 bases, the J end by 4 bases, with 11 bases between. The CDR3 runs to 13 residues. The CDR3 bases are TGTGCCAGCAGCCCGGACCAAGCAGAGACCCAGTACTTC. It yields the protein CASSPDQAETQYF.

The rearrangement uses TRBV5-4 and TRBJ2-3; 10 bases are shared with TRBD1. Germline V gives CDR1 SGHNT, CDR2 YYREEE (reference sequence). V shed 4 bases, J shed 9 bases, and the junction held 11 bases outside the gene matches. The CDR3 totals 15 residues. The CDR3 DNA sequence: TGTGCCAGCAGCCTCCCCGGGACAGGGGTGAAGACGCAGTATTTT. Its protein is CASSLPGTGVKTQYF.

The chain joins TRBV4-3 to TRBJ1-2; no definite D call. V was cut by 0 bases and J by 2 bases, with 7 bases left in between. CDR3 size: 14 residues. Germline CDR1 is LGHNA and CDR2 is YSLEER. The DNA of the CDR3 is TGCGCCAGCAGCCAAGATACAGCCAACTATGGCTACACCTTC. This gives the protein CASSQDTANYGYTF.

CDR3 sequence (DNA): TGCGCCAGCACTTGGGAAGCTAGCGCTATAGGTACGCAGTATTTT. Its translation is CASTWEASAIGTQYF. V and J are TRBV5-1 and TRBJ2-3; TRBD2 is a possible D gene (6 bases). Germline V gene sequence: CDR1 SGHRS, CDR2 YFSETQ. The CDR3 has 15 residues. V was pared by 6 bases and J by 8 bases, with 22 bases between.

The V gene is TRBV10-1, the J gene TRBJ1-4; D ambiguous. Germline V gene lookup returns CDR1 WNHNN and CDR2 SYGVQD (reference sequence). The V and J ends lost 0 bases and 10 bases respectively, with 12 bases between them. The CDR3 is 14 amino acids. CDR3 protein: CASSESGLIGKLFF. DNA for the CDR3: TGCGCCAGCAGTGAGTCCGGGTTGATCGGAAAACTGTTTTTT.

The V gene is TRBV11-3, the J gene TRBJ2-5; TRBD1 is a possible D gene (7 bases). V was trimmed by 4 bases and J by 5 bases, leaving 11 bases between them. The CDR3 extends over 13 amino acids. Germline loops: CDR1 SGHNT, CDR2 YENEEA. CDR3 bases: TGTGCCAGCAGCTCACAGGGGAGGGAGACCCAGTACTTC. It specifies CASSSQGRETQYF.

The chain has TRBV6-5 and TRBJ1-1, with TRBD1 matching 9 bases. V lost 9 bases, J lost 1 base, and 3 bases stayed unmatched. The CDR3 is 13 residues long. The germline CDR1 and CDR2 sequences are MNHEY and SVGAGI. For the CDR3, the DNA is TGTGCCAGATTGACAGGGGGGAACACTGAAGCTTTCTTT. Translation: CARLTGGNTEAFF.

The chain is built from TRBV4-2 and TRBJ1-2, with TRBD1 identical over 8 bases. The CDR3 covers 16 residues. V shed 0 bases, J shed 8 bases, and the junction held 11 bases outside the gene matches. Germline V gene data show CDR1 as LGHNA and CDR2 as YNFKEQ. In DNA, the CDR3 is TGTGCCAGCAGCCAAGAGCCGGTGCAGGGGGCAAGGGGCTACACCTTC. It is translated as CASSQEPVQGARGYTF.

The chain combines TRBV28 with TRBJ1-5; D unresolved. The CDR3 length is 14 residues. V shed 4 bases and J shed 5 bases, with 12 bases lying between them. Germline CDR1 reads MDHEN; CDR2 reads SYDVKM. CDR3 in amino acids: CASSSLDGYQPQHF. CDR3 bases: TGTGCCAGCAGTTCCCTAGACGGGTATCAGCCCCAGCATTTT.

For the CDR3, the DNA is TGTGCCAGCAGCTTAGGAGTGGTTCAGCCCCAGCATTTT. Its protein is CASSLGVVQPQHF. V usage is TRBV7-9 and J usage is TRBJ1-5; no reliable D call. V lost 1 base and J 6 bases, leaving 7 bases between the germline ends. The CDR3 spans 13 residues. Germline V gene lookup returns CDR1 SEHNR and CDR2 FQNEAQ (reference sequence).

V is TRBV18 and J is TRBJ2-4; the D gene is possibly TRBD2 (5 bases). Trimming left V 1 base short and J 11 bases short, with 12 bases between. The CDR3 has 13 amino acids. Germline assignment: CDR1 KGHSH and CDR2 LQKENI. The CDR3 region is CASSPLEVRVQYF. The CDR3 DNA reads TGTGCCAGCTCACCACTGGAGGTGAGGGTTCAGTACTTC.

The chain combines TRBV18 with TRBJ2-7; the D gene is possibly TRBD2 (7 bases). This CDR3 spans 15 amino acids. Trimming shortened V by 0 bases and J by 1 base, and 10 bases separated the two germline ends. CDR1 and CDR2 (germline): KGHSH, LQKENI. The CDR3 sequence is CASSPPRGGSYEQYF. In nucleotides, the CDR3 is TGTGCCAGCTCACCACCCAGGGGAGGGTCCTACGAGCAGTACTTC.

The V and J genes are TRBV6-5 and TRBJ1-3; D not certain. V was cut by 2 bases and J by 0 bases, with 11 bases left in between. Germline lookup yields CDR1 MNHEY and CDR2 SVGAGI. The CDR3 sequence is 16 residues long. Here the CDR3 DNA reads TGTGCCAGCAGTTACGGAAGGCAAAGCTCTGGAAACACCATATATTTT. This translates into CASSYGRQSSGNTIYF.

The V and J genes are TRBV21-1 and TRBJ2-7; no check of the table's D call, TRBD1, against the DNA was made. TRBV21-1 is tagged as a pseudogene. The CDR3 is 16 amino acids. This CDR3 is CASSKDRDSGTYEQYF. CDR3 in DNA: TGTGCCAGCAGCAAGGACAGGGACTCGGGGACCTACGAGCAGTACTTC.